This TCR beta chain originates from a study of control samples from healthy donors and cancer patients (dated by TCRdb to 2020 to 2021). In the case of this clone: Its antigen remains unidentified.

CDR1 SEHNR and CDR2 FQNEAQ are derived from the germline V gene (reference sequence). From its cysteine to its phenylalanine, the CDR3 spans 17 amino acids. The CDR3 DNA has 51 bases and is translated from base 1. The V and J ends are trimmed by 5 bases and 4 bases, leaving 21 bases between them. Preparation of the library involved the immunoSEQ multiplex PCR assay. In its TCRdb copy, this immuneACCESS table keeps in-frame sequences only and misses some clones. Where compared with another copy, unresolved V genes explain less than half of these, and the others have no known cause. This specimen's table enumerates 150,000 to 200,000 clones. The top ten clonotypes cover approximately 2.2% of the sample.

The sequenced sample consisted of blood. The sequence joins TRBV7-9 to TRBJ2-1; TRBD2 is possibly the D segment (5 matching bases). This receptor was obtained from a woman in her twenties or thirties in good health. For the CDR3, the sequence is CASSPSPTDPQYNEQFF. The bases are TGTGCCAGCAGCCCTAGCCCGACGGACCCTCAGTACAATGAGCAGTTCTTC. Reference TRBV7-9 and TRBJ2-1 proteins supply the regions before and after the CDR3; the full variable domain is: DTGVSQNPRHKITKRGQNVTFRCDPISEHNRLYWYRQTLGQGPEFLTYFQNEAQLEKSRLLSDRFSAERPKGSFSTLEIQRTEQGDSAMYLCASSPSPTDPQYNEQFFGPGTRLTVL.